Listed below are T cell receptor beta chains from one sample, sequenced in a study of PD-1 blockade in classical Hodgkin lymphoma. Generated by immunoSEQ multiplex PCR, the TCRdb table keeps only in-frame clones and is missing some. The repertoire holds around 25,000 clones, more than 75% seen once, with around 20% in the top ten. The sample consisted of peripheral blood mononuclear cells (PBMCs), taken before the fourth cycle of nivolumab. The receptors were gathered from a human donor with classical Hodgkin lymphoma. CDR3s include the opening cysteine and the closing phenylalanine or tryptophan. Each record gives: V gene, D gene, J gene, CDR3 length, clone size, CDR3 DNA, CDR3 protein. A D gene is named only where the DNA matches it firmly. Rows give clone size only sometimes, using once, few, many, or a class for an expanded clone.

TRBV9,.,TRBJ1-6,15,.,TGTGCCAGCAGCCCAAGGCCTGGGAAACATTCACCCCTCCACTTT,CASSPRPGKHSPLHF
TRBV9,TRBD2,TRBJ2-3,16,.,TGTGCCAGCAGCCCGGGACTAGCGGCCGGCACAGATACGCAGTATTTT,CASSPGLAAGTDTQYF
TRBV18,.,TRBJ2-3,11,.,TGTGCCAGCTCACCAATGGATACGCAGTATTTT,CASSPMDTQYF
TRBV19,.,TRBJ1-4,15,.,TGTGCCAGTAGGGGGCAGCATGCAACTAATGAAAAACTGTTTTTT,CASRGQHATNEKLFF
TRBV6-6,.,TRBJ2-1,13,.,TGTGCCAGCAGTCGACTAGGGGGGGATGAGCAGTTCTTC,CASSRLGGDEQFF
TRBV6-4,.,TRBJ2-5,11,.,TGTGCCAGCAGTGACGGGTCGACCCAGTACTTC,CASSDGSTQYF
TRBV7-8,.,TRBJ2-5,13,.,TGTGCCAGCAGCATAATTGGCGAGGGGACCCAGTACTTC,CASSIIGEGTQYF
TRBV10-3,TRBD2,TRBJ2-5,20,.,TGTGCCATCAGTGAGACCCGAGGGACTAGCGGGGGCCTGTACCAAGAGACCCAGTACTTC,CAISETRGTSGGLYQETQYF
TRBV5-4,TRBD2,TRBJ2-5,16,.,TGTGCCAGCAGCTTGTTACTAGCGGCCTACCAAGAGACCCAGTACTTC,CASSLLLAAYQETQYF
TRBV19,TRBD2,TRBJ2-2,16,few,TGTGCCAGTAGTACGGGACTAGCGGGAGTCCCCGGGGAGCTGTTTTTT,CASSTGLAGVPGELFF
TRBV7-9,.,TRBJ1-2,13,.,TGTGCCAGCACCCTGGACAGCGTTTATGGCTACACCTTC,CASTLDSVYGYTF
TRBV4-2,.,TRBJ1-4,17,.,TGTGCCAGCAGCCAAGATCCGCAGGGAGGAACTAATGAAAAACTGTTTTTT,CASSQDPQGGTNEKLFF
TRBV18,.,TRBJ2-7,12,.,TGTGCCAGCTCACCAAGGAACGGGATTTGGAACTTC,CASSPRNGIWNF
TRBV2,.,TRBJ2-7,16,.,TGTGCCAGCAGTGAAGGCTCCGGGCGACGATTCGGGGAGCAGTACTTC,CASSEGSGRRFGEQYF
TRBV10-2,.,TRBJ1-1,12,.,TGCGCCAGCACGACCTTGAACACTGAAGCTTTCTTT,CASTTLNTEAFF
TRBV6-1,.,TRBJ2-5,14,once,TGTGCCAGCAGTGAAGCTGCAGGTCAAGAGACCCAGTACTTC,CASSEAAGQETQYF
TRBV5-4,TRBD2,TRBJ2-1,15,.,TGTGCCAGCAGCTTGGGAGCGGGGGGTTACAATGAGCAGTTCTTC,CASSLGAGGYNEQFF
TRBV27,.,TRBJ2-2,12,.,TGTGCCAGCAGTTTGAACACCGGGGAGCTGTTTTTT,CASSLNTGELFF
TRBV5-1,.,TRBJ2-1,12,.,TGCGCCAGCAGTTTTGAGTCGGGGGAGCAGTTCTTC,CASSFESGEQFF
TRBV25-1,.,TRBJ2-1,14,.,TGTGCCAGCAGTCACCATAGGCTGCCCGGCGAGCAGTTCTTC,CASSHHRLPGEQFF
TRBV7-6,TRBD1,TRBJ2-3,16,.,TGTGCCAGCAGCTCCGGACAGGGGAGGGGGACAGATACGCAGTATTTT,CASSSGQGRGTDTQYF
TRBV2,.,TRBJ2-7,14,.,TGTGCCAGCAGTGAGGTCAGGAGAGATTACGAGCAGTACTTC,CASSEVRRDYEQYF
TRBV6-6,.,TRBJ1-5,15,.,TGTGCCAGCAGTTCCGATACTGGTAGCAATCAGCCCCAGCATTTT,CASSSDTGSNQPQHF
TRBV5-1,.,TRBJ2-2,14,.,TGCGCCAGCACAGCCGGGAGTCTCACCGGGGAGCTGTTTTTT,CASTAGSLTGELFF
TRBV2,.,TRBJ2-5,16,once,TGTGCCAGCACTCCCCCTTGGGCGGGGGCCCAAGAGACCCAGTACTTC,CASTPPWAGAQETQYF
TRBV6-4,TRBD1,TRBJ1-2,11,.,TGTGCCAGCAGGGGACAGGGGAAGATCACCTTC,CASRGQGKITF
TRBV4-1,.,TRBJ2-4,16,once,TGCGCCAGCAGCCAGCCCGGGAGGCAGGGGGCAAACATTCAGTACTTC,CASSQPGRQGANIQYF
TRBV7-2,.,TRBJ2-5,14,.,TGTGCCAGCAGCTTACAGCGGAGCCAGGAGACCCAGTACTTC,CASSLQRSQETQYF
TRBV19,TRBD1,TRBJ1-2,18,.,TGTGCCAGTAGTATGCCCCCCTTATGGGGGACAGGGGTCTATGGCTACACCTTC,CASSMPPLWGTGVYGYTF
TRBV4-2,TRBD2,TRBJ2-7,14,.,TGTGCCAGCAGCCAACCGGGACTAGCGTATGAGCAGTACTTC,CASSQPGLAYEQYF
TRBV2,.,TRBJ1-6,14,once,TGTGCCAGCAGTGACCCAGGGGCTAGTTCACCCCTCCACTTT,CASSDPGASSPLHF
TRBV23-1,.,TRBJ1-5,14,.,TGCGCCAGCAGTCAATCTGGAGGGGGGCAGCCCCAGCATTTT,CASSQSGGGQPQHF
TRBV5-4,.,TRBJ2-5,15,.,TGTGCCAGCAGCTTTGGAGGGAGCCGGCGAGAGACCCAGTACTTC,CASSFGGSRRETQYF
TRBV27,TRBD2,TRBJ2-1,16,.,TGTGCCAGCAGATCCGGACTAGCGGGGCTTAACAATGAGCAGTTCTTC,CASRSGLAGLNNEQFF
TRBV7-2,.,TRBJ1-1,13,.,TGTGCCAGCAGCAGAGACAGATACACTGAAGCTTTCTTT,CASSRDRYTEAFF
TRBV18,TRBD1,TRBJ1-3,17,once,TGTGCCAGCTCACTATCCGGGACAGCAGACTCTGGAAACACCATATATTTT,CASSLSGTADSGNTIYF
TRBV7-9,.,TRBJ2-7,15,.,TGTGCCAGCAGCTTAGAAGGCAGGCCCCTATCCGAGCAGTACTTC,CASSLEGRPLSEQYF
TRBV19,.,TRBJ2-3,15,.,TGTGCCAGTAGTATAGCAGCGGCTCTCACAGATACGCAGTATTTT,CASSIAAALTDTQYF
TRBV27,TRBD1,TRBJ1-2,13,.,TGTGCCAGCAGTTTCGGACAGGACTATGGCTACACCTTC,CASSFGQDYGYTF
TRBV7-3,.,TRBJ2-7,14,.,TGTGCCAGCAGCTTACAGGGGAATGGGTACGAGCAGTACTTC,CASSLQGNGYEQYF
TRBV30,.,TRBJ2-1,14,.,TGTGCCTGGAGTGTATGGGCTGGCTACAATGAGCAGTTCTTC,CAWSVWAGYNEQFF
TRBV7-6,.,TRBJ1-4,13,.,TGTGCCAGCAGCTTAGGAGGTGGCAGCAAACTGTTTTTT,CASSLGGGSKLFF
TRBV5-1,.,TRBJ2-7,15,.,TGCGCCAGCAGCTTGGCCGTTGGGGGCATGTACGAGCAGTACTTC,CASSLAVGGMYEQYF
TRBV29-1,.,TRBJ2-1,16,.,TGCAGCGTTGAAGATCTAGGCGGGCGCTCCTACAATGAGCAGTTCTTC,CSVEDLGGRSYNEQFF
TRBV10-3,TRBD1,TRBJ2-7,15,once,TGTGCCATCAGTCGGCTGGGGACAGGGGGCGCTTGGCAGTACTTC,CAISRLGTGGAWQYF
TRBV20-1,.,TRBJ1-2,11,.,TGCAGTGCTGATAGAAACTATGGCTACACCTTC,CSADRNYGYTF
TRBV7-9,.,TRBJ1-1,12,.,TGTGCCAGCAGGTATCGGACAGAGAAAGCTTTCTTT,CASRYRTEKAFF
TRBV6-5,TRBD1,TRBJ1-1,14,.,TGTGCCAGCAGTTACATGACAGGGCGAACTGAAGCTTTCTTT,CASSYMTGRTEAFF
TRBV18,TRBD2,TRBJ2-6,19,.,TGTGCCAGCTCACCTTTCGCTAGCGGGGGGTCCTCTGGGGCCAACGTCCTGACTTTC,CASSPFASGGSSGANVLTF
TRBV6-1,.,TRBJ2-3,14,.,TGTGCCAGCCGCTATCCCACCAGGACAGATACGCAGTATTTT,CASRYPTRTDTQYF